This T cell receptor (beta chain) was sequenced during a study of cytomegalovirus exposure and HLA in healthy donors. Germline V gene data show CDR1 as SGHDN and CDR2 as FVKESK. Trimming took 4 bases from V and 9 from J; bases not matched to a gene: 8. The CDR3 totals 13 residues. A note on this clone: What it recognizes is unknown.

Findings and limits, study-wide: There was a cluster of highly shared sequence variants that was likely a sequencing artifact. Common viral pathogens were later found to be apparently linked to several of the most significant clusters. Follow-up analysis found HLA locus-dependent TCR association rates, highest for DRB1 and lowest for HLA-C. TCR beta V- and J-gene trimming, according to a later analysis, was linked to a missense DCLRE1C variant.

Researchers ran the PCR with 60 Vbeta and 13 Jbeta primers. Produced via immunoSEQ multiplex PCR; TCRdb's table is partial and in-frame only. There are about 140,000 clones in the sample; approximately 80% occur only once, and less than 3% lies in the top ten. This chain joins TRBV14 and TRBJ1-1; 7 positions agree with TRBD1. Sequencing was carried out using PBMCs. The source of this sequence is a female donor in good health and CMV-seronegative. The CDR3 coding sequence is TGTGCCAGCAGCCTGGCGACAGGGAGTCAAGCTTTCTTT. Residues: CASSLATGSQAFF.